This TCR beta chain was obtained from a study of cytotoxic CD8 clonotypes in ibrutinib-treated CLL. Study-wide context: Responses: some 25 partial, 2 complete; after median roughly 5.5 years, around 14 stayed remitted, some 12 progressed.

This CDR3 spans 16 amino acids. V shed 4 bases and J 3 bases; nucleotides not matched to a gene: 11. In germline, CDR1 is MDHEN, CDR2 SYDVKM. Overall study results and limits: Clonality increased at ibrutinib response and stayed stable in sustained remission. At progression, however, it fell back toward baseline.

This table comes from immunoSEQ multiplex PCR, and its TCRdb copy is limited to in-frame clones, with some not included. The sample holds about 330,000 clones; 67% are singletons and the top ten take roughly 6%. This clone has only a few counts. Its antigen is currently unknown. The chain uses TRBV28 and TRBJ2-7; 8 bases match TRBD1. The sequence came from a human donor with chronic lymphocytic leukemia. The sequences come from PBMCs, collected after 36 months of ibrutinib treatment. CDR3 loop: CASSSRTGNYVYEQYF. CDR3 DNA sequence: TGTGCCAGCAGTTCGAGGACAGGGAATTATGTCTACGAGCAGTACTTC.